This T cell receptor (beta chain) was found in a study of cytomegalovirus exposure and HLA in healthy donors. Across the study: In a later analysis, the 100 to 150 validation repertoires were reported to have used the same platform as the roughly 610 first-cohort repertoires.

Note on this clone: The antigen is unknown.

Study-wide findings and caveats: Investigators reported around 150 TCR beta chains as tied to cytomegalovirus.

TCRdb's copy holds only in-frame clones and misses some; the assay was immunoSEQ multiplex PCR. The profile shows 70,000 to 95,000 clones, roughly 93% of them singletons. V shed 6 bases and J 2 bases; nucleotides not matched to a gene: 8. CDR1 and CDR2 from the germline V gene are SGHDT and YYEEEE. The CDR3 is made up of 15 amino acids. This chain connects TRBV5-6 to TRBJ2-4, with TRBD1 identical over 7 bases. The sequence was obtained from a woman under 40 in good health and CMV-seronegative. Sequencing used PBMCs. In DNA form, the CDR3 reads TGTGCCAGCACCACAGGACAGGTCTCCAAAAACATTCAGTACTTC. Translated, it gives CASTTGQVSKNIQYF.